The following is a TCR beta chain sequence with its context. Trimming took 5 bases from V and 2 from J, leaving 16 bases between them. Germline V lookup: CDR1 SEHNR, CDR2 FQNEAQ (reference sequence). The CDR3 extends over 15 amino acids. The record originates from a study of blood T cell repertoires in COVID-19. Original handling: Estimation of nucleated cell counts was performed using reference gene primer amplification. The repertoire was sequenced with immunoSEQ multiplex PCR; TCRdb's copy has only in-frame clones and lacks some. V and J calls and clone size are as listed in that table; D and trimming were resolved from the DNA. There are about 130,000 clones in the sample; approximately 80% occur only once, and 10% to 15% lies in the top ten.

The receptor comes from a man aged 55 to 70 with acute or convalescent COVID-19. The chain couples TRBV7-9 to TRBJ2-7, with TRBD2 as a possible D gene (6 bases). Sequenced: peripheral blood. The CDR3 DNA follows: TGTGCCAGCAGCCTGGCGGGGCAGGTAACCTACGAGCAGTACTTC. Translation gives CASSLAGQVTYEQYF.